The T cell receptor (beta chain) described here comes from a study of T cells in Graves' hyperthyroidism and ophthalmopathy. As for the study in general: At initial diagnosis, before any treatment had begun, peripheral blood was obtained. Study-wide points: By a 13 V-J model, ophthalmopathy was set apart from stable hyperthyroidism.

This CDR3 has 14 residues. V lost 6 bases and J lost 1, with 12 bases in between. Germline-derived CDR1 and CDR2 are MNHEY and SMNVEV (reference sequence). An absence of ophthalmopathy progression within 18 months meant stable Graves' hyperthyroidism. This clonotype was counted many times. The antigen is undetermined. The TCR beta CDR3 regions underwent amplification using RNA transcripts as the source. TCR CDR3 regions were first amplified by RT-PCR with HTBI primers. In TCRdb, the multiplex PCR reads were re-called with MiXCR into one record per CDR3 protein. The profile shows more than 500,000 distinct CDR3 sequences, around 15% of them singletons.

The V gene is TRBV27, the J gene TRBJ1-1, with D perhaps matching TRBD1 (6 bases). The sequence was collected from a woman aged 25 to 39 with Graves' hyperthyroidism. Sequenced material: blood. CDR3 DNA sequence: TGTGCCAGCAGGCCGGGACAAAGGAACACTGAAGCTTTCTTT. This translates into CASRPGQRNTEAFF.